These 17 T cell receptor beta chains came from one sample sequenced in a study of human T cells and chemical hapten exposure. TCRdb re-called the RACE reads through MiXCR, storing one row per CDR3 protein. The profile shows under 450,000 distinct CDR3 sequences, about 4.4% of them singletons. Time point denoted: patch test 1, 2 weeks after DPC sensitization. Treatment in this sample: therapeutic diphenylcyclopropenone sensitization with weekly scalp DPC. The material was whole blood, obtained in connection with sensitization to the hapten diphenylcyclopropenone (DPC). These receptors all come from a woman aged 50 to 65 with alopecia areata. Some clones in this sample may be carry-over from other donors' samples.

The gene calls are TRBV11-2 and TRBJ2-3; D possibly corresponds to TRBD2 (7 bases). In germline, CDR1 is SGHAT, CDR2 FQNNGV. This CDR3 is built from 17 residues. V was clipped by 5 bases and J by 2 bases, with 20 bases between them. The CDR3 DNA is TGTGCCAGCAGCACCAATAGCCGGGGGGCCCTCACAGATACGCAGTATTTT. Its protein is CASSTNSRGALTDTQYF.

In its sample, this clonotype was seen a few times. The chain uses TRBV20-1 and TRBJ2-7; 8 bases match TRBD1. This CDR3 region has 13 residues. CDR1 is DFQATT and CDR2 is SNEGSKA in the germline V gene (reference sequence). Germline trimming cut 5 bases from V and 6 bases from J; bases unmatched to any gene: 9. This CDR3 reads CSASQTGESEQYF. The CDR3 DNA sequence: TGCAGTGCTTCTCAGACAGGGGAAAGCGAGCAGTACTTC.

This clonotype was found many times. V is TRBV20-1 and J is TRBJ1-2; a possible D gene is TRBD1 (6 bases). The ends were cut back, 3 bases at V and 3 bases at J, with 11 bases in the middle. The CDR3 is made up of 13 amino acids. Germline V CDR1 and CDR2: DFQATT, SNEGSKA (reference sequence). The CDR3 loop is CSASHTGYYGYTF. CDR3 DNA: TGCAGTGCTAGTCACACAGGGTACTATGGCTACACCTTC.

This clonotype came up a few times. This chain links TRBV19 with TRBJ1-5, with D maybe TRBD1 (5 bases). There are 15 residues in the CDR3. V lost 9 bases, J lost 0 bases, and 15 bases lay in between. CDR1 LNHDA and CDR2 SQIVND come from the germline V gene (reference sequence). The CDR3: CASTDSLTSNQPQHF. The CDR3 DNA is TGTGCCAGCACAGACAGTCTGACTAGCAATCAGCCCCAGCATTTT.

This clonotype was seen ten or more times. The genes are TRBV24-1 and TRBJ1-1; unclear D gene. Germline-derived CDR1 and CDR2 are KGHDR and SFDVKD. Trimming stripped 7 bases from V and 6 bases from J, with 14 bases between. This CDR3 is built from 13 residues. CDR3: CATRGRMESEAFF. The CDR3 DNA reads TGTGCCACCAGAGGCAGGATGGAATCTGAAGCTTTCTTT.

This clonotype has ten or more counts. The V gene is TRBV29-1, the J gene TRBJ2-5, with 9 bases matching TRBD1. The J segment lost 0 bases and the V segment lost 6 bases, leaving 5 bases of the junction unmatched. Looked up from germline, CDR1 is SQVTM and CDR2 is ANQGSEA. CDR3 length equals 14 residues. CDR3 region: CSVGQGPNQETQYF. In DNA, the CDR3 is TGCAGCGTCGGACAGGGGCCCAACCAAGAGACCCAGTACTTC.

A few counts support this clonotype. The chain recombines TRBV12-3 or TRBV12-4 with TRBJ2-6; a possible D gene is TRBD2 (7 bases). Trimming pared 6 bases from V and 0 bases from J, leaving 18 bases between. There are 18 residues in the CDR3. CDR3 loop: CASRGGGAPGSGANVLTF. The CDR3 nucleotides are TGTGCCAGCAGGGGAGGGGGTGCCCCGGGCTCTGGGGCCAACGTCCTGACTTTC.

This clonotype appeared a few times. CDR3 in DNA: TGCGCCAGCAGCCAGACGACTAGCGTACGATACACAGATACGCAGTATTTT. Translation: CASSQTTSVRYTDTQYF. V usage is TRBV4-1 and J usage is TRBJ2-3, with 8 bases identical to TRBD2. Germline V CDR1 and CDR2: MGHRA, YSYEKL. After removal of 3 bases from V and 2 bases from J, the junction contained 10 bases not matched to a gene. The CDR3 loop spans 17 amino acids.

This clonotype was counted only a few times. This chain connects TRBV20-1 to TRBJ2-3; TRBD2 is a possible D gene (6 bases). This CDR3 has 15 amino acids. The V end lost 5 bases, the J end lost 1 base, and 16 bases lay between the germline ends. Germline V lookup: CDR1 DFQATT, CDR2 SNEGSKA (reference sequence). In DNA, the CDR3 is TGCAGTGCTGGCCCCGGGAGTAGAGGCACAGATACGCAGTATTTT. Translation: CSAGPGSRGTDTQYF.

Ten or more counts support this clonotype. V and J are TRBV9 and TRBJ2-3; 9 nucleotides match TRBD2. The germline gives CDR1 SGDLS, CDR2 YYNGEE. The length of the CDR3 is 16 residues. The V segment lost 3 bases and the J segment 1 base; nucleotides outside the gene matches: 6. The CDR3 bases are TGTGCCAGCAGCGCAGTAGCGGGAGCGGGCACAGATACGCAGTATTTT. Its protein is CASSAVAGAGTDTQYF. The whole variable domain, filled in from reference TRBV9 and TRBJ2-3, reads DSGVTQTPKHLITATGQRVTLRCSPRSGDLSVYWYQQSLDQGLQFLIQYYNGEERAKGNILERFSAQQFPDLHSELNLSSLELGDSALYFCASSAVAGAGTDTQYFGPGTRLTVL.

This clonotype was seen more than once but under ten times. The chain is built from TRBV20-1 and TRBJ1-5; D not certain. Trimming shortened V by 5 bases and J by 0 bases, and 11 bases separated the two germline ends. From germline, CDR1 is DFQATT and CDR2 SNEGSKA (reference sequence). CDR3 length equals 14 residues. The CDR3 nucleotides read TGCAGTGCTGTTGAACAGAATAGCAATCAGCCCCAGCATTTT. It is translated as CSAVEQNSNQPQHF.

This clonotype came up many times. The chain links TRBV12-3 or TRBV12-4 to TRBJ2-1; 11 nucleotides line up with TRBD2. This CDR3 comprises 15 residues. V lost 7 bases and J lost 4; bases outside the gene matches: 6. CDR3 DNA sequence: TGTGCCAGCACTCCCGGGACTAGCGGTTACAATGAGCAGTTCTTC. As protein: CASTPGTSGYNEQFF.

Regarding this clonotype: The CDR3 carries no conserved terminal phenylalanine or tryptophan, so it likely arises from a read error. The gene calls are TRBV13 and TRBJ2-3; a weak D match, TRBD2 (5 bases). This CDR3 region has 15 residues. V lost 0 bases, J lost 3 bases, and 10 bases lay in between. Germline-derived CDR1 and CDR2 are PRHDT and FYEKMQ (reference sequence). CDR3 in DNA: TGTGCCAGCAGCTTAGGGGGGAGAAGGACAGATACGCAGTATCTT. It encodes CASSLGGRRTDTQYL.

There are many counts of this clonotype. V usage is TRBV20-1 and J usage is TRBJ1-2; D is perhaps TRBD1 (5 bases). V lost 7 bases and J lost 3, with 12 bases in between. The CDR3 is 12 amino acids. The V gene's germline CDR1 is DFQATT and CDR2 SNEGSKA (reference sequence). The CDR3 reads CSVSGTYYGYTF. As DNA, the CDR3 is TGCAGTGTCTCCGGGACGTACTATGGCTACACCTTC.

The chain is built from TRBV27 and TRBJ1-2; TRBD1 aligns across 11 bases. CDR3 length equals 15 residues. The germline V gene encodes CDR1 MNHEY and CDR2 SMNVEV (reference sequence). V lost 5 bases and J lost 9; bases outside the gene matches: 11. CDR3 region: CASSGQGAVAARYTF. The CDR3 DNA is TGTGCCAGCAGTGGACAGGGGGCGGTTGCCGCGCGCTACACCTTC.

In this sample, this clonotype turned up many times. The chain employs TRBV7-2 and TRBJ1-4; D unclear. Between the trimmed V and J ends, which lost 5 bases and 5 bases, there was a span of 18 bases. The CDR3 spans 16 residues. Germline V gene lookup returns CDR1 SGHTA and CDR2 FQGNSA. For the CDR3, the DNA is TGTGCCAGCAGCGAGAGGGCGCGGGTGAAGAATGAAAAACTGTTTTTT. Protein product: CASSERARVKNEKLFF.

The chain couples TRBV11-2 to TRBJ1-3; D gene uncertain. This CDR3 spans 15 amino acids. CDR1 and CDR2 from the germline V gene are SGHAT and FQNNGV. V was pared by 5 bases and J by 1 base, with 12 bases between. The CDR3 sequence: CASSRALGSGNTIYF. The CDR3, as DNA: TGTGCCAGCAGCCGAGCGTTAGGGTCTGGAAACACCATATATTTT.